The 7 T cell receptor beta chains reported below all come from one sample, sequenced in a study of PD-1 blockade in classical Hodgkin lymphoma. TCRdb's table, derived via immunoSEQ multiplex PCR, lists solely in-frame clones and lacks some. This table has 75,000 to 100,000 clones, 65% to 85% appearing once. No patient escaped relapse after autologous stem cell transplantation, and brentuximab vedotin exposure varied. This material consisted of peripheral blood mononuclear cells (PBMCs), taken at baseline. Source of these receptors: a human donor with classical Hodgkin lymphoma.

This clone was counted once. The chain links TRBV6-1 to TRBJ2-7, with a tentative D call TRBD1 (5 bases). V lost 5 bases and J lost 9, with 11 bases in between. Germline values: CDR1 MNHNS, CDR2 SASEGT. The CDR3 extends over 11 amino acids. As DNA, the CDR3 is TGTGCCAGCAGTACAGGCGGTACGCAGTACTTC. Its translation: CASSTGGTQYF.

This chain uses TRBV19 with TRBJ2-1; 12 nucleotides match TRBD2. V shed 4 bases, J shed 4 bases, and the junction held 11 bases outside the gene matches. The CDR3 is 18 residues long. CDR1 and CDR2 from the germline V gene are LNHDA and SQIVND (reference sequence). CDR3 sequence (DNA): TGTGCCAGTAGTACCCTATCTTCGACTAGCGGGAGATACAATGAGCAGTTCTTC. Protein: CASSTLSSTSGRYNEQFF.

The chain carries TRBV4-3 and TRBJ1-2; D perhaps matches TRBD1 (5 bases). V lost 0 bases and J lost 5, with 13 bases in between. CDR1 is LGHNA, CDR2 YSLEER, per germline. The CDR3 is 15 amino acids. The CDR3: CASSQEVGLGYGYTF. CDR3 nucleotide sequence: TGCGCCAGCAGCCAAGAGGTGGGGCTCGGGTATGGCTACACCTTC.

Comments on this clone: Additional DNA sequences in this sample encode the identical CDR3. This chain connects TRBV7-9 to TRBJ1-1, with D possibly TRBD1 on 5 matching bases. Trimming took off 3 bases at V and 3 bases at J, with 8 bases between the two ends. Germline-derived CDR1 and CDR2 are SEHNR and FQNEAQ (reference sequence). This CDR3 has 13 amino acids. This CDR3 is CASSLVQDTEAFF. For the CDR3, the DNA is TGTGCCAGCAGCTTGGTACAGGACACTGAAGCTTTCTTT.

For the CDR3, the DNA is TGTGCCAGCAGCTTAGCTGACACTTACACCGGGGAGCTGTTTTTT. Its protein product is CASSLADTYTGELFF. This rearrangement joins TRBV7-2 to TRBJ2-2; D uncertain. Deletions cut 0 bases from V and 3 bases from J, with 8 bases between. This CDR3 is built from 15 residues. Germline CDR1 reads SGHTA; CDR2 reads FQGNSA. The full variable domain, rest sourced from reference TRBV7-2 and TRBJ2-2, is GAGVSQSPSNKVTEKGKDVELRCDPISGHTALYWYRQSLGQGLEFLIYFQGNSAPDKSGLPSDRFSAERTGGSVSTLTIQRTQQEDSAVYLCASSLADTYTGELFFGEGSRLTVL.

The chain recombines TRBV6-1 with TRBJ2-1; D possibly corresponds to TRBD1 (5 bases). Trimming pared 3 bases from V and 15 bases from J, leaving 12 bases between. The germline V gene encodes CDR1 MNHNS and CDR2 SASEGT. The CDR3 is 11 amino acids. CDR3 nucleotides: TGTGCCAGCAGTGATACAGGCCGCTGGTTCTTC. Translation: CASSDTGRWFF.

J is TRBJ2-7 and V is TRBV7-6; TRBD2 is a possible D gene (7 bases). The ends were cut back, 5 bases at V and 2 bases at J, with 13 bases in the middle. Germline V gene sequence: CDR1 SGHVS, CDR2 FNYEAQ. The CDR3 covers 14 residues. CDR3 in DNA: TGTGCCAGCAGCCCGGGGGGCCTACCCTACGAGCAGTACTTC. This encodes CASSPGGLPYEQYF.